This TCR beta chain was sequenced during a study of early T cells in non-severe SARS-CoV-2 infection. Study observations and caveats: Anti-spike CD8 responses were favored in VDJdb matching, and private and CD4 specificities were missed.

This clonotype was seen many times. Its specificity is unknown. Germline CDR1 reads LNHDA; CDR2 reads SQIVND (reference sequence). V was cut by 4 bases and J by 1 base, with 25 bases left in between. CDR3 length: 20 residues. Researchers tagged individual cDNA molecules with unique molecular identifiers. Using its own MiXCR run on the 5' RACE reads, TCRdb lists one record per CDR3 protein. Of 45,000 to 70,000 distinct CDR3 sequences listed, around a tenth are singletons. The chain has TRBV19 and TRBJ2-2; the D gene is possibly TRBD2 (6 bases). This TCR derives from an adult who was a healthcare worker with PCR-confirmed SARS-CoV-2 infection or an uninfected control (not recorded which). Sequencing was carried out using whole blood. This CDR3 is CASSSMPGRQRGMNTGELFF. The CDR3, as DNA: TGTGCCAGTAGTAGTATGCCGGGACGTCAACGGGGGATGAACACCGGGGAGCTGTTTTTT.